One and the same sample provided the 24 T cell receptor beta chains below, sequenced in a study of T-cell reconstitution after alpha-beta-depleted transplantation in children. Unique molecular identifiers were incorporated during preparation of the TCRbeta library. A single record per CDR3 protein comes from TCRdb applying MiXCR to the PCR reads. This sample yields about 980,000 distinct CDR3 sequences, of which roughly 29% are seen a single time; roughly 30% belongs to the top ten. The starting material was PBMCs, mostly from graft donor cells, obtained 360 days after TCRalphabeta/CD19-depleted stem cell transplant. Receptor source: a boy under two years old who had a stem cell transplant for SCID, so the T cells may come from the graft donor.

The chain is built from TRBV9 and TRBJ2-5; perhaps D is TRBD1 or TRBD2 (5 bases each). CDR1 is SGDLS, CDR2 YYNGEE, per germline. CDR3 length: 15 amino acids. V shed 0 bases and J shed 5 bases, with 14 bases lying between them. Here the CDR3 reads CASSVEDWGGETQYF. In nucleotides, the CDR3 is TGTGCCAGCAGCGTAGAAGACTGGGGCGGGGAGACCCAGTACTTC.

The rearrangement joins TRBV20-1 to TRBJ1-1; no definite D call. This CDR3 has 13 residues. V lost 3 bases to trimming and J lost 5 bases, with 13 bases between them. Germline lookup yields CDR1 DFQATT and CDR2 SNEGSKA (reference sequence). The CDR3 spells CSARAGWGTEAFF. The CDR3 DNA sequence: TGCAGTGCTAGGGCAGGTTGGGGTACTGAAGCTTTCTTT.

This clonotype was counted between two and nine times. The chain carries TRBV5-1 and TRBJ2-1; D is perhaps TRBD2 (6 bases). In germline, CDR1 is SGHRS, CDR2 YFSETQ. CDR3 length: 16 residues. V was cut by 0 bases and J by 8 bases, with 18 bases left in between. As DNA, the CDR3 is TGCGCCAGCAGCTTGGCCGGGCGGGGTAGTGGGGATGAGCAGTTCTTC. Translated: CASSLAGRGSGDEQFF.

The rearrangement joins TRBV12-3 or TRBV12-4 to TRBJ2-1; tentative D call: TRBD2 (5 bases). This CDR3 spans 17 amino acids. The V gene lost 1 base and the J gene lost 4 bases, with 17 bases spanning the gap. In nucleotides, the CDR3 is TGTGCCAGCAGTTTAGGGCCAGCGGAGCATCCTTACAATGAGCAGTTCTTC. It yields the protein CASSLGPAEHPYNEQFF.

This clonotype was counted between two and nine times. The chain combines TRBV7-8 with TRBJ2-5, with 9 bases lining up with TRBD2. Per germline, CDR1 SGHVS and CDR2 FQNEAQ. The CDR3 totals 17 residues. J was trimmed by 1 base and V by 5 bases; bases with no gene match: 11. CDR3 coding DNA: TGTGCCAGCAGCCCAAGAAGACTAGCGGTGACCCAAGAGACCCAGTACTTC. It is translated as CASSPRRLAVTQETQYF.

This clonotype was recorded a few times. CDR3 in amino acids: CAISESGGPTYEQYF. The CDR3 DNA is TGTGCCATCAGTGAGAGCGGCGGGCCAACCTACGAGCAGTACTTC. This rearrangement joins TRBV10-3 to TRBJ2-7; TRBD2 is a possible D gene (5 bases). Trimming stripped 2 bases from V and 2 bases from J, with 13 bases between. Looked up from germline, CDR1 is ENHRY and CDR2 is SYGVKD. The CDR3 covers 15 residues.

The V and J genes are TRBV7-2 and TRBJ2-7, with D perhaps TRBD2 (5 bases). This CDR3 region has 14 residues. Germline-derived CDR1 and CDR2 are SGHTA and FQGNSA. V was pared by 3 bases and J by 7 bases, with 16 bases between. CDR3: CASSLIIRGGEQYF. The CDR3 DNA reads as TGTGCCAGCAGCTTGATTATTCGTGGCGGGGAGCAGTACTTC.

This clonotype appeared many times. The chain carries TRBV7-9 and TRBJ2-7; 7 bases agree with TRBD1. The CDR3 spans 14 residues. Germline CDR1 SEHNR, CDR2 FQNEAQ (reference sequence). Trimming cost V 4 bases and J 4 bases; bases outside gene matches: 7. The CDR3 coding sequence is TGTGCCAGCAGCTCGCCGGGACAGCCATACGAGCAGTACTTC. It yields the protein CASSSPGQPYEQYF.

In this sample, this clonotype turned up a few times. The V and J genes are TRBV10-2 and TRBJ2-3, with TRBD2 as a possible D gene (6 bases). CDR1 is WSHSY and CDR2 is SAAADI in the germline V gene. The V end lost 2 bases, the J end lost 0 bases, and 18 bases lay between the germline ends. The CDR3 contains 18 residues. CDR3 in DNA: TGCGCCAGCAGTGAGCCCCGGGGGTCGCACCCTAGCACAGATACGCAGTATTTT. Translated: CASSEPRGSHPSTDTQYF.

The gene calls are TRBV7-2 and TRBJ2-3; 13 bases are shared with TRBD2. V lost 3 bases, J lost 3 bases, and 21 bases stayed unmatched. Per the germline V gene, CDR1 is SGHTA and CDR2 is FQGNSA. The CDR3 length is 22 residues. The CDR3 loop reads CASSFSLAGGPPWGKLTDTQYF. CDR3 DNA: TGTGCCAGCAGCTTTTCACTAGCGGGGGGGCCTCCGTGGGGGAAACTGACAGATACGCAGTATTTT.

This chain connects TRBV20-1 to TRBJ1-1, with TRBD1 matching 10 bases. CDR1 is DFQATT, CDR2 SNEGSKA, per germline (reference sequence). This CDR3 is built from 16 residues. The junction had 10 bases not matched to a gene; V was cut back by 2 bases and J by 4 bases. The CDR3 nucleotides are TGCAGTGCTAGATCTCACCGGGACAGGGGCAGCACTGAAGCTTTCTTT. The encoded protein is CSARSHRDRGSTEAFF.

This chain links TRBV6-1 with TRBJ2-4, with D possibly matching TRBD2 (7 bases). Looked up from germline, CDR1 is MNHNS and CDR2 is SASEGT. V was shortened by 5 bases and J by 1 base, with 18 bases between the two germline ends. The CDR3 extends over 17 amino acids. CDR3 nucleotide sequence: TGTGCCAGCAGTCAAAGGGGGGGAGGTATGGCCAAAAACATTCAGTACTTC. Translating it yields CASSQRGGGMAKNIQYF.

This clonotype was counted between two and nine times. This sequence joins TRBV5-5 and TRBJ2-3; D is unresolved. The V and J ends lost 4 bases and 5 bases respectively, with 8 bases between them. The CDR3 covers 12 residues. Germline CDR1 SGHKS, CDR2 YYEKEE (reference sequence). The CDR3, as DNA: TGTGCCAGCAGCCCGCGCCAAGATACGCAGTATTTT. It is translated as CASSPRQDTQYF.

This clonotype appeared a few times. The CDR3 DNA follows: TGCGCCAGCAGCTTGGGGACTAGCGATCCAGATACGCAGTATTTT. Translated: CASSLGTSDPDTQYF. This sequence joins TRBV5-1 and TRBJ2-3, with 9 bases matching TRBD2. This CDR3 has 15 amino acids. J gave up 4 bases and V 0 bases, and 3 bases lay outside the gene matches. The V gene's germline CDR1 is SGHRS and CDR2 YFSETQ.

There are a few counts of this clonotype. The J gene is TRBJ2-7, the V gene TRBV28; TRBD2 matches at 7 bases. From germline, CDR1 is MDHEN and CDR2 SYDVKM. J lost 5 bases, V lost 6 bases, and 13 bases had no gene match. The CDR3 consists of 15 residues. CDR3 bases: TGTGCCAGCAGCGCCCCGGAAGCGGGGAAAAACGAGCAGTACTTC. It specifies CASSAPEAGKNEQYF. Complete variable domain (other parts from reference TRBV28 and TRBJ2-7): DVKVTQSSRYLVKRTGEKVFLECVQDMDHENMFWYRQDPGLGLRLIYFSYDVKMKEKGDIPEGYSVSREKKERFSLILESASTNQTSMYLCASSAPEAGKNEQYFGPGTRLTVT.

This rearrangement joins TRBV15 to TRBJ2-3, with 10 bases lining up with TRBD1. The V and J ends lost 5 bases and 4 bases, in that order; junction bases with no gene match: 9. Germline loops: CDR1 LNHNV, CDR2 YYDKDF (reference sequence). The CDR3 is 16 amino acids. This CDR3 is CATSRGLGQGPDTQYF. CDR3 sequence (DNA): TGTGCCACCAGCCGAGGTTTGGGACAGGGGCCAGATACGCAGTATTTT.

J is TRBJ2-3 and V is TRBV5-6, with no clear D. The CDR3 runs to 13 residues. Germline CDR1 and CDR2: SGHDT and YYEEEE. V lost 4 bases and J lost 2, with 8 bases in between. The CDR3 nucleotides are TGTGCCAGCAGCCAACAAACCACAGATACGCAGTATTTT. Protein product: CASSQQTTDTQYF.

This clonotype was observed a handful of times. The V call is TRBV20-1, the J call TRBJ2-4; 7 bases agree with TRBD2. Losses at the gene ends were 2 bases for V and 4 bases for J; bases not matched to a gene: 8. The CDR3 consists of 15 residues. Germline V lookup: CDR1 DFQATT, CDR2 SNEGSKA (reference sequence). CDR3 loop: CSARWVAGIKNIQYF. CDR3 sequence (DNA): TGCAGTGCTAGATGGGTAGCGGGCATTAAAAACATTCAGTACTTC.

The chain combines TRBV20-1 with TRBJ2-3; D is ambiguous. The V end was cut by 3 bases, the J end by 0 bases, with 13 bases between. Germline V gene sequence: CDR1 DFQATT, CDR2 SNEGSKA (reference sequence). The CDR3 sequence is 15 residues long. The CDR3 loop is CSASSRPTSTDTQYF. CDR3 in DNA: TGCAGTGCTAGTTCTCGTCCCACTAGCACAGATACGCAGTATTTT.

This clonotype has more than one count but fewer than ten. V gene TRBV20-1 combines with J gene TRBJ1-5; D is possibly TRBD1 (6 bases). This CDR3 region has 14 residues. Looked up from germline, CDR1 is DFQATT and CDR2 is SNEGSKA (reference sequence). V gave up 1 base and J gave up 5 bases, with 12 bases separating them. This CDR3 is CSARVGPGDQPQHF. The CDR3 DNA is TGCAGTGCTAGAGTGGGGCCAGGGGATCAGCCCCAGCATTTT.

The chain combines TRBV4-3 with TRBJ1-6, with 9 bases aligning to TRBD1. Germline CDR1 reads LGHNA; CDR2 reads YSLEER. This CDR3 region has 15 residues. J gave up 13 bases and V 4 bases, and 11 bases lay outside the gene matches. The CDR3 loop is CASSLGTGPLMPLHF. In DNA, the CDR3 is TGCGCCAGCAGCCTTGGGACAGGGCCTTTGATGCCCCTCCACTTT.

This clonotype was seen repeatedly, ten times or more. The V gene is TRBV28, the J gene TRBJ1-4; no firm D call. This CDR3 comprises 13 residues. The germline V gene has CDR1 MDHEN and CDR2 SYDVKM. The germline V and J ends were trimmed by 2 bases and 8 bases, with 9 bases remaining between them. CDR3 loop: CASSLKLGEKLFF. CDR3 in DNA: TGTGCCAGCAGTTTAAAATTGGGGGAAAAACTGTTTTTT.

This clonotype was observed many times. The chain recombines TRBV7-2 with TRBJ2-7; 9 positions agree with TRBD2. The J segment lost 4 bases and the V segment lost 1 base, leaving 11 bases of the junction unmatched. The V gene's germline CDR1 is SGHTA and CDR2 FQGNSA. This CDR3 contains 17 residues. The CDR3 sequence: CASSLGQPGLARYEQYF. For the CDR3, the DNA is TGTGCCAGCAGCTTAGGACAGCCGGGACTAGCACGGTACGAGCAGTACTTC.

V is TRBV29-1 and J is TRBJ2-7; TRBD1 matches at 10 bases. Per germline, CDR1 SQVTM and CDR2 ANQGSEA. The CDR3 totals 14 residues. V lost 6 bases, J lost 7 bases, and 12 bases stayed unmatched. The CDR3 reads CSVVVGQGYGEQYF. The DNA of the CDR3 is TGCAGCGTCGTCGTGGGACAGGGGTATGGGGAGCAGTACTTC.